This is a list of T cell receptor beta chains from one sample in a study of blood T cell repertoires in COVID-19. The method was immunoSEQ multiplex PCR; TCRdb's version includes in-frame clones alone and lacks a portion of them. Of 70,000 to 90,000 clones listed, 78% were seen once; the top ten hold less than 20%. Sequences were obtained from peripheral blood. These receptors came from a human donor in a cohort sampled during active COVID-19. Both conserved end residues are part of each CDR3. A D gene is named only where the DNA matches it firmly. Expanded clones are given a class, and other clones once, few, many or no size at all.

V gene,J gene,D gene,clone size,CDR3 DNA,CDR3 protein
TRBV13,TRBJ2-3,.,.,TGTGCCAGCAGCGCCCCGGGCCTGTGGGCTTTTGACGGAGGGGAAAGCACAGATACGCAGTATTTT,CASSAPGLWAFDGGESTDTQYF
TRBV6-5,TRBJ2-3,.,.,TGTGCCAGCCGGACAGTAAGCACAGATACGCAGTATTTT,CASRTVSTDTQYF
TRBV5-1,TRBJ2-3,.,once,TGCGCCAGCAGCTTGGAGACGTCAGGGGGCACAGATACGCAGTATTTT,CASSLETSGGTDTQYF
TRBV29-1,TRBJ2-1,TRBD2,.,TGCAGCGTCGGGAGGGGCAATGAGCAGTTCTTC,CSVGRGNEQFF
TRBV5-4,TRBJ1-2,.,.,TGTGCCAGCAAGTATGGAGGCAGTTCTAACTATGGCTACACCTTC,CASKYGGSSNYGYTF
TRBV6-1,TRBJ2-7,TRBD2,.,TGTGCCAGCAGTGAAGGGGGGGGAGGATCCTACGAGCAGTACTTC,CASSEGGGGSYEQYF
TRBV11-3,TRBJ1-3,TRBD1,.,TGTGCCAGCAGCGACCCCGGGACAGCTGGAAACACCATATATTTT,CASSDPGTAGNTIYF
TRBV11-3,TRBJ1-3,.,.,TGTGCCAGCAGCTTAGATCAGAAAAACACCATATATTTT,CASSLDQKNTIYF
TRBV14,TRBJ2-1,.,.,TGTGCCAGCAGCTTTAGACACTCGTACATTTACAATGAGCAGTTCTTC,CASSFRHSYIYNEQFF
TRBV4-1,TRBJ2-5,TRBD2,many,TGCGCCAGCAGCCTGCTAGCGGGGGGACAAGAGACCCAGTACTTC,CASSLLAGGQETQYF
TRBV6-2/TRBV6-3,TRBJ2-1,.,.,TGTGCCAGCAGTTCCTCGAGGGACTCCTATCTCTACAATGAGCAGTTCTTC,CASSSSRDSYLYNEQFF
TRBV28,TRBJ2-1,.,once,TGTGCCAGCAGTTTAAGGGGTTACAATGAGCAGTTCTTC,CASSLRGYNEQFF
TRBV19,TRBJ1-3,.,.,TGTGCCAGTAGTGCCGGGACTGGAAACACCATATATTTT,CASSAGTGNTIYF
TRBV24-1,TRBJ1-5,TRBD1,once,TGTGCCACCAGTGACACGACAGGGCCCGATCAGCCCCAGCATTTT,CATSDTTGPDQPQHF
TRBV12-5,TRBJ1-1,.,many,TGTGCTAGTGGTTTGGGCGCAGGGGAAGCTTTCTTT,CASGLGAGEAFF
TRBV12-3/TRBV12-4,TRBJ2-5,.,.,TGTGCCAGCAGAGACAGTTTGTGGGAGACCCAGTACTTC,CASRDSLWETQYF
TRBV3-1/TRBV3-2,TRBJ2-3,.,few,TGTGCCAGCAGCCAAAAAGGCCCCCGGGATTCGAGAAATACGCAGTATTTT,CASSQKGPRDSRNTQYF
TRBV30,TRBJ2-2,TRBD2,.,TGTGCCTGGGGCTCTAGCGGGGGGGCCGGCGGGGAGCTGTTTTTT,CAWGSSGGAGGELFF
TRBV10-3,TRBJ2-5,TRBD2,once,TGTGCCATCAGTGATTTTAGTAGCGGGAGCGGTGAGACCCAGTACTTC,CAISDFSSGSGETQYF
TRBV5-8,TRBJ2-4,.,.,TGTGCCAGCAGCTTATTTGCGGGACTAGCCAAAAACATTCAGTACTTC,CASSLFAGLAKNIQYF
TRBV6-5,TRBJ1-1,.,.,TGTGCCAGCGAAAGCATGAACACTGAAGCTTTCTTT,CASESMNTEAFF
TRBV6-5,TRBJ2-4,.,.,TGTGCCAGCACCGAACAAATAGCCAAAAACATTCAGTACTTC,CASTEQIAKNIQYF
TRBV30,TRBJ1-5,.,.,TGTGCCTGGAGTCCCGACAGGAATCAGCCCCAGCATTTT,CAWSPDRNQPQHF
TRBV7-2,TRBJ2-2,.,.,TGTGCCAGCAGCCTATCTAGCGCGAACACCGGGGAGCTGTTTTTT,CASSLSSANTGELFF
TRBV27,TRBJ2-3,.,.,TGTGCCAGCAGTGCGGCTGGCGGAGGAAGCACAGATACGCAGTATTTT,CASSAAGGGSTDTQYF
TRBV27,TRBJ1-1,.,few,TGTGCCAGCAGTTTATGGTTCCAGGGGTCGGACACTGAAGCTTTCTTT,CASSLWFQGSDTEAFF
TRBV7-9,TRBJ2-1,TRBD2,.,TGTGCCAGCACCCCCCAGGGCGGGGGGGCCTGGAATGAGCAGTTCTTC,CASTPQGGGAWNEQFF
TRBV18,TRBJ1-1,.,.,TGTGCCAGCTCACCACCCCGGGGAAAAGGGACTGAAGCTTTCTTT,CASSPPRGKGTEAFF
TRBV6-2/TRBV6-3,TRBJ2-5,TRBD1,few,TGTGCCAGCAGTTACTCGTCGGTAGCAGGGGGCGGGGAGACCCAGTACTTC,CASSYSSVAGGGETQYF
TRBV11-3,TRBJ2-1,.,many,TGTGCCAGCAGACACTACGGCGGCCAAACCAATGAGCAGTTCTTC,CASRHYGGQTNEQFF
TRBV10-2,TRBJ2-5,TRBD2,once,TGCGCCAGCAGACTAGGGACTAGCGGGAGAGAAGAGACCCAGTACTTC,CASRLGTSGREETQYF
TRBV7-3,TRBJ2-3,TRBD2,once,TGTGCCAGCAGCTTAACAGGGACTAGCGGGGGGGCCGCAGATACGCAGTATTTT,CASSLTGTSGGAADTQYF
TRBV9,TRBJ2-2,TRBD2,.,TGTGCCAGCAGCCCTTGGGAGGGGCCCGGGGAGCTGTTTTTT,CASSPWEGPGELFF
TRBV28,TRBJ2-2,.,many,TGTGCCAGCAGTTTCATAGGGGCGAACACCGGGGAGCTGTTTTTT,CASSFIGANTGELFF
TRBV11-2,TRBJ1-2,.,.,TGTGCCAGCAGCTTAGAAGCGGGGTCTGGTGGCTACACCTTC,CASSLEAGSGGYTF
TRBV9,TRBJ2-3,.,.,TGTGCCAGCAGCGAGTGGGGCCCAGATACGCAGTATTTT,CASSEWGPDTQYF
TRBV4-2,TRBJ2-3,TRBD2,few,TGTGCCAGCAGCCAAGAGTGGAGCGGGGTACCCAGCACAGATACGCAGTATTTT,CASSQEWSGVPSTDTQYF
TRBV18,TRBJ2-2,TRBD1,few,TGTGCCAGCTCACCAACGACACAGGGGGCGTACACCGGGGAGCTGTTTTTT,CASSPTTQGAYTGELFF
TRBV5-1,TRBJ1-1,.,once,TGCGCCAGCAGCTTGGTACAGGAAAACACTGAAGCTTTCTTT,CASSLVQENTEAFF
TRBV5-1,TRBJ2-7,.,few,TGCGCCAGCAGCTTGGAAGCGGGCTACGAGCAGTACTTC,CASSLEAGYEQYF
TRBV7-6,TRBJ1-3,TRBD1,.,TGTGCCAGCAGCTTAGGACAGGGCGGCGGAAACACCATATATTTT,CASSLGQGGGNTIYF
TRBV30,TRBJ1-6,.,.,TGTGCCTGGAGTGTACTCAATTCTCGAGCCAATTCACCCCTCCACTTT,CAWSVLNSRANSPLHF
TRBV4-1,TRBJ2-5,.,.,TGCGCCAGCAGCCAAGTTAGCGGAGGAGAGACCCAGTACTTC,CASSQVSGGETQYF
TRBV5-8,TRBJ2-5,.,.,TGTGCCAGCAGCTTGGGCCAGGGGGGACACCAAGAGACCCAGTACTTC,CASSLGQGGHQETQYF
TRBV28,TRBJ1-1,.,once,TGTGCCAGCAGTTTATTAGGGGCGACGTACACTGAAGCTTTCTTT,CASSLLGATYTEAFF
TRBV9,TRBJ2-7,.,.,TGTGCCAGCAGCCGAGACGGGGGTCAGGACGAGCAGTACTTC,CASSRDGGQDEQYF
TRBV30,TRBJ1-3,.,once,TGTGCCTGGAGTTACTCTGGAAACACCATATATTTT,CAWSYSGNTIYF
TRBV27,TRBJ2-1,TRBD2,few,TGTGCCAGCAGTCTCTTAGCGGGAGCTGCCTACAATGAGCAGTTCTTC,CASSLLAGAAYNEQFF